These 3 T cell receptor beta chains were all obtained from the same sample, sequenced in a study of T-cell reconstitution after alpha-beta-depleted transplantation in children (dated by TCRdb to the mid-2010s). The library relied on PCR. Sequencing instrument: Illumina HiSeq 2500. TCR libraries were prepared with molecular barcoding, using unique molecular identifiers to normalize TCRbeta repertoire quantification. TCRdb ran its own pipeline on the public reads, namely fastp trimming at Q25 and MiXCR clone calling, and kept in-frame beta chains. Rows are unified per CDR3 protein, each entry keeping the most common DNA and genes. The sample profile shows 380,000 or so distinct CDR3 sequences; roughly 15% of them were found once. Around 4.5% of the sample lies in the top ten. Sequenced here: PBMCs, sampled from the stem cell graft. The receptors come from a human donor who donated a stem cell graft to a child with Fanconi anemia.

In nucleotides, the CDR3 is TGTGCCAGCGGGAGCTCCTACAATGAGCAGTTCTTC. Translation: CASGSSYNEQFF. This chain links TRBV7-6 with TRBJ2-1, with a weak D call TRBD2 (5 bases). V lost 8 bases to trimming and J lost 0 bases, with 5 bases between them. The CDR3 consists of 12 residues. Looked up from germline, CDR1 is SGHVS and CDR2 is FNYEAQ. The complete variable domain, with remaining parts taken from reference TRBV7-6 and TRBJ2-1, reads GAGVSQSPRYKVTKRGQDVALRCDPISGHVSLYWYRQALGQGPEFLTYFNYEAQQDKSGLPNDRFSAERPEGSISTLTIQRTEQRDSAMYRCASGSSYNEQFFGPGTRLTVL.

This clonotype has a handful of counts. The genes are TRBV7-9 and TRBJ1-1; D unclear. Germline-derived CDR1 and CDR2 are SEHNR and FQNEAQ (reference sequence). CDR3 length: 11 residues. The germline V and J ends were trimmed by 1 base and 10 bases, with 7 bases remaining between them. In DNA form, the CDR3 reads TGTGCCAGCAGCTTAGGTGCCGGAGCTTTCTTT. It encodes CASSLGAGAFF.

This clonotype was detected a few times. This chain links TRBV5-1 with TRBJ2-1, with 7 bases that match TRBD2. V lost 0 bases and J lost 3; bases outside the gene matches: 3. This CDR3 is built from 15 residues. CDR1 SGHRS and CDR2 YFSETQ come from the germline V gene. CDR3 DNA: TGCGCCAGCAGCTTGGCCAGCGGGGTCTACAATGAGCAGTTCTTC. Protein product: CASSLASGVYNEQFF.